This TCR beta chain stems from a study of shared clonotypes between healthy human individuals. Findings and caveats of the study: Only blood was sampled; tissue repertoires likely differ.

Data came from immunoSEQ multiplex PCR; TCRdb stores just in-frame clones and leaves some out. Among under 2.5 million clones listed, roughly 92% were seen once. As to this clone: Its antigen is not known. In the same sample, other DNA sequences code for this CDR3.

Germline V gives CDR1 KGHSH, CDR2 LQKENI. The CDR3 loop spans 14 amino acids. The V end was cut by 2 bases, the J end by 2 bases, with 9 bases between. This TCR was sampled from a young man in good health. Some clones in this sample may be carry-over from other donors' samples. The chain couples TRBV18 to TRBJ1-2; D is undetermined. Sequences were obtained from naive CD4+ T cells from PBMCs. Subset of the sample: CD45RA+ positively selected. The CDR3 sequence is CASSPGRDNYGYTF. The CDR3 region has the DNA TGTGCCAGCTCACCAGGGAGAGACAACTATGGCTACACCTTC. Using reference TRBV18 and TRBJ1-2 for the parts outside the CDR3, the full variable domain is NAGVMQNPRHLVRRRGQEARLRCSPMKGHSHVYWYRQLPEEGLKFMVYLQKENIIDESGMPKERFSAEFPKEGPSILRIQQVVRGDSAAYFCASSPGRDNYGYTFGSGTRLTVV.